This entry is about one T cell receptor beta chain. Some clones are missing from TCRdb's copy, which holds only in-frame ones; the method was immunoSEQ multiplex PCR. The repertoire holds almost 400,000 clones, with 88% as singletons. The data were taken from a study of blood T cell repertoires in COVID-19. Germline V gives CDR1 SEHNR, CDR2 FQNEAQ (reference sequence). This CDR3 is 14 amino acids long. V gave up 8 bases and J gave up 4 bases; unmatched junction bases: 7. Sequenced input: PBMCs or T cells enriched from blood (not recorded which). The chain uses TRBV7-9 and TRBJ2-1, with 8 bases that match TRBD1. This TCR came from a woman in her twenties or thirties with acute COVID-19. CDR3 protein: CASHGTGLYNEQFF. CDR3 DNA: TGTGCCAGCCACGGGACAGGTCTATACAATGAGCAGTTCTTC.